This TCR beta chain emerged from a study of Graves' ophthalmopathy and Graves' hyperthyroidism. Notes on the study in general: The model achieved around 67% sensitivity and less than 75% specificity for ophthalmopathy progression. The majority of expanded thyroid clonotypes above 0.001 frequency also occurred in blood.

This clonotype was observed many times. As yet, its antigen is unknown. Ophthalmopathy absent within 18 months of follow-up marked hyperthyroidism as stable. Hyperthyroidism patients, all newly diagnosed, had under 2 months' duration and ages of 18 to 65. RNA transcripts provided the template for amplifying TCR beta CDR3 regions. An opening RT-PCR round employed HTBI primers and preceded a second-round multiplex PCR. A single record per CDR3 protein comes from TCRdb applying MiXCR to the multiplex PCR reads. The sample records roughly 400,000 distinct CDR3 sequences, 15% to 20% being singletons. The CDR3 sequence is 13 residues long. Germline V CDR1 and CDR2: MGHRA, YSYEKL. Trimming took off 4 bases at V and 1 base at J, with 8 bases between the two ends.

This chain joins TRBV4-1 and TRBJ2-7; D is unresolved. Sequenced input: peripheral blood. This TCR derives from an adult woman with stable Graves' hyperthyroidism. CDR3 coding DNA: TGCGCCAGCAGCCCAGTAGGTTCCTACGAGCAGTACTTC. As protein: CASSPVGSYEQYF.